The 27 T cell receptor beta chains presented below share a single source sample, sequenced in a study of T cells in Graves' hyperthyroidism and ophthalmopathy (dated by TCRdb to between 2018 and 2021). Receptor libraries were prepared by multiplex PCR. TCRdb names Illumina HiSeq 2000 as the instrument used. Amplification of TCR beta CDR3 regions was carried out from RNA transcripts. The TCR CDR3 was subjected to a first round of RT-PCR using the HTBI primer set and the Qiagen OneStep RT-PCR kit. TCRdb reanalyzed the raw reads on its own, using fastp at Q25 for trimming and MiXCR for clone calling, and kept in-frame beta chains. Rows merge per CDR3 protein into single entries with the most common DNA and genes. The table for this sample lists over 550,000 distinct CDR3 sequences; 16% of them were counted only once. Approximately 18% of the sample goes to the ten largest clones. Sequenced material: blood. These receptors were obtained from a woman between 18 and 29 years old with Graves' hyperthyroidism.

This clonotype has ten or more counts. The chain is built from TRBV7-2 and TRBJ1-2; 7 positions agree with TRBD1. The CDR3 has 13 amino acids. CDR1 and CDR2 from the germline V gene are SGHTA and FQGNSA. The V segment lost 1 base and the J segment 8 bases; nucleotides outside the gene matches: 4. The CDR3 DNA reads TGTGCCAGCAGCTTAGAGGGGGCTGGGGGCTACACCTTC. The encoded protein is CASSLEGAGGYTF.

The table lists this clonotype with many counts. V usage is TRBV7-8 and J usage is TRBJ2-1; 8 nucleotides match TRBD2. The CDR3 runs 14 residues. The germline gives CDR1 SGHVS, CDR2 FQNEAQ. The junction had 5 bases not matched to a gene; V was cut back by 2 bases and J by 8 bases. The CDR3 is CASSLRRGADEQFF. CDR3 sequence (DNA): TGTGCCAGCAGCTTAAGGCGGGGGGCCGATGAGCAGTTCTTC.

The chain couples TRBV27 to TRBJ1-6, with 10 bases aligning to TRBD1. The V gene's germline CDR1 is MNHEY and CDR2 SMNVEV (reference sequence). Losses at the gene ends were 6 bases for V and 10 bases for J; bases not matched to a gene: 9. The CDR3 totals 15 residues. The CDR3 bases are TGTGCCAGCAGATCGGACAGGGGGAGTAACTCACCCCTCCACTTT. Translation: CASRSDRGSNSPLHF.

There are a few counts of this clonotype. The chain combines TRBV9 with TRBJ2-2, with 7 bases lining up with TRBD1. The CDR3 extends over 12 amino acids. J gave up 4 bases and V 7 bases, and 1 base lay outside the gene matches. In germline, CDR1 is SGDLS, CDR2 YYNGEE. CDR3 loop: CASGTATGELFF. The CDR3 DNA reads as TGTGCCAGCGGGACAGCCACCGGGGAGCTGTTTTTT.

The V call is TRBV9, the J call TRBJ1-3, with D unresolved. The CDR3 has 14 amino acids. Trimming took 7 bases from V and 0 from J, leaving 11 bases between them. Germline assignment: CDR1 SGDLS and CDR2 YYNGEE. CDR3 residues: CASAPLVSGNTIYF. As DNA, the CDR3 is TGTGCCAGCGCTCCCTTGGTCTCTGGAAACACCATATATTTT.

The chain joins TRBV6-1 to TRBJ2-1, with TRBD1 as a possible D gene (6 bases). V was clipped by 4 bases and J by 12 bases, with 22 bases between them. Germline V gene lookup returns CDR1 MNHNS and CDR2 SASEGT. CDR3 length: 15 amino acids. The CDR3 nucleotides are TGTGCCAGCAGTGGCCGGGACAACCTCCAGGTACGGCAGTTCTTC. As protein: CASSGRDNLQVRQFF.

There are a few counts of this clonotype. The chain recombines TRBV10-3 with TRBJ1-6, with D perhaps matching TRBD1 (5 bases). CDR1 and CDR2 from the germline V gene are ENHRY and SYGVKD. The ends were cut back, 10 bases at V and 9 bases at J, with 16 bases in the middle. The CDR3 runs to 13 residues. CDR3 sequence: CATTGQGGSPLHF. In DNA form, the CDR3 reads TGTGCCACCACGGGGCAGGGTGGTTCACCCCTCCACTTT.

This clonotype was recorded many times. The chain recombines TRBV5-1 with TRBJ2-5, with D possibly TRBD2 on 5 matching bases. The germline CDR1 and CDR2 sequences are SGHRS and YFSETQ. V was cut by 3 bases and J by 1 base, with 16 bases left in between. This CDR3 has 16 residues. The CDR3, as DNA: TGCGCCAGCAGCTGGAAAGGGCCTAGCAGCCAAGAGACCCAGTACTTC. Protein: CASSWKGPSSQETQYF.

This clonotype was seen many times. V is TRBV6-1 and J is TRBJ2-7, with 8 positions matching TRBD2. The CDR3 consists of 13 residues. V lost 6 bases to trimming and J lost 5 bases; unmatched junction nucleotides: 6. In germline, CDR1 is MNHNS, CDR2 SASEGT. The CDR3 DNA follows: TGTGCCAGCAGCCCCGGGACTAGGGACGAGCAGTACTTC. This encodes CASSPGTRDEQYF.

About this clonotype: A much larger clone differs from this one at a single base, so this may be a read error. The chain links TRBV6-1 to TRBJ2-7; D possibly corresponds to TRBD1 (5 bases). This CDR3 spans 14 amino acids. V lost 3 bases, J lost 7 bases, and 16 bases lay in between. Germline lookup yields CDR1 MNHNS and CDR2 SASEGT. This chain's CDR3 is CASSDGSKGDEQYF. CDR3 DNA: TGTGCCAGCAGTGATGGTAGTAAAGGGGATGAGCAGTACTTC.

The table lists this clonotype with many counts. The chain carries TRBV18 and TRBJ1-1; TRBD1 agrees at 7 bases. The length of the CDR3 is 15 residues. The ends lost 3 bases at V and 3 bases at J; junction bases unmatched: 7. The germline CDR1 and CDR2 sequences are KGHSH and LQKENI. In DNA, the CDR3 is TGTGCCAGCTCACCGCGACAGGGAGGCGACACTGAAGCTTTCTTT. It encodes CASSPRQGGDTEAFF.

The V gene is TRBV5-6, the J gene TRBJ2-7, with a weak D call TRBD2 (6 bases). V was clipped by 2 bases and J by 0 bases, with 12 bases between them. CDR3 length: 15 amino acids. Per the germline V gene, CDR1 is SGHDT and CDR2 is YYEEEE. CDR3 DNA sequence: TGTGCCAGCAGCTTTTCATACGGGAGCTCCTACGAGCAGTACTTC. This codes for CASSFSYGSSYEQYF.

The chain is built from TRBV7-8 and TRBJ2-3, with 11 bases that match TRBD2. The ends lost 5 bases at V and 6 bases at J; junction bases unmatched: 7. This CDR3 contains 15 residues. Germline loops: CDR1 SGHVS, CDR2 FQNEAQ. CDR3 protein: CASSRTSGSRDTQYF. CDR3 DNA sequence: TGTGCCAGCAGCAGAACTAGCGGGAGTCGGGATACGCAGTATTTT.

The sample holds many counts of this clonotype. V usage is TRBV11-2 and J usage is TRBJ2-2; D might be TRBD1 (6 bases). Germline CDR1 SGHAT, CDR2 FQNNGV. Trimming stripped 4 bases from V and 3 bases from J, with 18 bases between. The CDR3 runs to 17 residues. The CDR3, as DNA: TGTGCCAGCAGCTCACCCTGGACAGCTACACACACCGGGGAGCTGTTTTTT. It is translated as CASSSPWTATHTGELFF. The full variable domain, rest sourced from reference TRBV11-2 and TRBJ2-2, is EAGVAQSPRYKIIEKRQSVAFWCNPISGHATLYWYQQILGQGPKLLIQFQNNGVVDDSQLPKDRFSAERLKGVDSTLKIQPAKLEDSAVYLCASSSPWTATHTGELFFGEGSRLTVL.

This clonotype was counted between two and nine times. This chain connects TRBV20-1 to TRBJ2-1, with TRBD2 matching over 8 bases. The CDR3 runs 15 residues. CDR1 and CDR2 (germline): DFQATT, SNEGSKA (reference sequence). The trim removed 3 bases at V and 7 bases at J, leaving 11 bases unmatched. CDR3 sequence (DNA): TGCAGTGCTAGTTGGTCTAGCGGGTTGGGGAATGAGCAGTTCTTC. Protein product: CSASWSSGLGNEQFF.

This clonotype was observed a few times. V and J are TRBV12-3 or TRBV12-4 and TRBJ1-5; 7 nucleotides match TRBD1. J gave up 5 bases and V 8 bases, and 12 bases lay outside the gene matches. This CDR3 has 15 amino acids. The CDR3 here is CASGIRQGLHQPQHF. The CDR3 DNA follows: TGTGCCAGCGGGATAAGACAGGGTCTACATCAGCCCCAGCATTTT.

This clonotype was seen at least ten times. V usage is TRBV6-1 and J usage is TRBJ2-1; 7 bases line up with TRBD1. Germline V gene sequence: CDR1 MNHNS, CDR2 SASEGT. CDR3 length equals 15 residues. V lost 9 bases, J lost 2 bases, and 10 bases stayed unmatched. CDR3 bases: TGTGCCAGTACTACCGGGACAGAACCCTACAATGAGCAGTTCTTC. It specifies CASTTGTEPYNEQFF.

The sample holds a few counts of this clonotype. The rearrangement uses TRBV24-1 and TRBJ2-5; D is uncertain. The CDR3 runs 16 residues. Germline lookup yields CDR1 KGHDR and CDR2 SFDVKD. V dropped 0 bases and J dropped 4 bases, with 14 bases sitting between them. The CDR3 protein is CATSDLRGGLGETQYF. For the CDR3, the DNA is TGTGCCACCAGTGATTTGCGAGGTGGTTTAGGAGAGACCCAGTACTTC.

In its sample, this clonotype was seen a few times. V is TRBV24-1 and J is TRBJ1-2; D remains ambiguous. Germline V lookup: CDR1 KGHDR, CDR2 SFDVKD. The ends were cut back, 4 bases at V and 5 bases at J, with 13 bases in the middle. CDR3 size: 14 residues. CDR3 sequence reads: CATSDQPMTYGYTF. CDR3 bases: TGTGCCACCAGTGACCAACCCATGACATATGGCTACACCTTC.

This clonotype was seen at least ten times. The chain is built from TRBV20-1 and TRBJ1-6; 9 positions agree with TRBD1. The junction had 11 bases not matched to a gene; V was cut back by 5 bases and J by 12 bases. The CDR3 is made up of 14 amino acids. Germline values: CDR1 DFQATT, CDR2 SNEGSKA (reference sequence). The CDR3 coding sequence is TGCAGTGCTGACCCGGGACAGGGATTCCGACCCCTCCACTTT. Translation gives CSADPGQGFRPLHF.

This clonotype was found many times. The chain combines TRBV20-1 with TRBJ1-1, with D unresolved. The length of the CDR3 is 13 residues. Germline CDR1 DFQATT, CDR2 SNEGSKA (reference sequence). V lost 3 bases, J lost 0 bases, and 8 bases lay in between. As DNA, the CDR3 is TGCAGTGCTAGGGGGAGGGTGAACACTGAAGCTTTCTTT. Its protein is CSARGRVNTEAFF.

The V gene is TRBV12-3 or TRBV12-4, the J gene TRBJ1-2, with a weak D call TRBD1 (5 bases). The length of the CDR3 is 14 residues. V lost 8 bases to trimming and J lost 1 base, with 14 bases between them. The CDR3 DNA sequence: TGTGCCAGCGCCTTCTTAGACAGTAACTATGGCTACACCTTC. The encoded protein is CASAFLDSNYGYTF.

There are a few counts of this clonotype. The chain couples TRBV25-1 to TRBJ2-7, with 9 bases aligning to TRBD2. The germline V gene encodes CDR1 MGHDK and CDR2 SYGVNS. CDR3 size: 17 residues. V was clipped by 3 bases and J by 1 base; unmatched bases: 10. CDR3 nucleotide sequence: TGTGCCAGCAGTGAGGAGGTAGCGGGGGTATCATCCTACGAGCAGTACTTC. This gives the protein CASSEEVAGVSSYEQYF.

V usage is TRBV12-3 or TRBV12-4 and J usage is TRBJ1-2; TRBD1 aligns across 8 bases. V trimming: 2 bases; J trimming: 10 bases; junction bases outside the gene matches: 9. CDR3 size: 14 residues. CDR3 in DNA: TGTGCCAGCAGTTTACAGGCAGGGGGCGCCGACTACACCTTC. Translating gives CASSLQAGGADYTF.

This clonotype was counted many times. V usage is TRBV13 and J usage is TRBJ2-5, with D perhaps TRBD1 (6 bases). The CDR3 is 14 residues long. V lost 5 bases and J lost 2, with 12 bases in between. Germline V CDR1 and CDR2: PRHDT, FYEKMQ (reference sequence). The CDR3 DNA reads as TGTGCCAGCAGCCCCGGACAGATTCAAGAGACCCAGTACTTC. Its translation is CASSPGQIQETQYF.

Turning to this clonotype: The DNA is omitted, as the CDR3 cannot be located on it reliably, and the CDR3 follows TCRdb's listing. The chain recombines TRBV27 with TRBJ1-6. Both ends counted, the CDR3 spans 15 residues. From germline, CDR1 is MNHEY and CDR2 SMNVEV (reference sequence). CDR3 protein: CASSTSRALASPLHF.

The table lists this clonotype with a few counts. The chain joins TRBV28 to TRBJ2-1; D call uncertain. The CDR3 consists of 14 residues. Trimming took off 8 bases at V and 0 bases at J, with 11 bases between the two ends. Germline values: CDR1 MDHEN, CDR2 SYDVKM. The CDR3 spells CASVVGVSYNEQFF. The CDR3 region has the DNA TGTGCCAGCGTAGTGGGCGTCTCCTACAATGAGCAGTTCTTC.